This TCR beta chain was identified during a study of T cell changes during pregnancy in multiple sclerosis (dated by TCRdb to the late 2010s). For context, the study as a whole: Changes in the T cell repertoire over the course of pregnancy were examined in this study in women with multiple sclerosis.

Library preparation was by the immunoSEQ multiplex PCR assay. Entries here come from immuneACCESS through TCRdb and include only in-frame sequences with V and J called. Some clones fail to appear in such tables; in the studies checked, an unresolved V gene covers under half of the shortfall, and the cause of the remainder is unknown. The sample table holds fewer than 70,000 clones, of which just under 95% were seen once. The ten largest clonotypes hold roughly 1.4% of the sample. This clone has more than one count but fewer than ten. The antigen it recognizes is unknown. Within one base of it there is no much larger clone, and no base qualities were kept. CDR1 MNHNS and CDR2 SASEGT are derived from the germline V gene. Including cysteine and phenylalanine, the CDR3 has 12 amino acids. CDR3 DNA is the only sequence kept; it has 36 bases, read in frame from the first base. The germline ends are 10 bases apart after V is trimmed by 7 bases and J by 4 bases.

This receptor chain uses TRBV6-1 and TRBJ1-2; the D region possibly corresponds to TRBD1 (5 bases align). This receptor was taken from a female donor with multiple sclerosis, enrolled in a pregnancy study. Sequences were derived from peripheral blood, sampled in the second trimester of pregnancy. In nucleotide form, the sequence is TGTGCCAGCATCGACAGATCCTATGGCTACACCTTC. This encodes CASIDRSYGYTF.